A selection of T cell receptor beta chains follows, all from one sample in a study of technical replicates of blood from several donors. Method: immunoSEQ multiplex PCR; TCRdb's copy keeps in-frame clones and lacks some. The sample consists of 60,000 or so clones, approximately 87% of them appearing once. Sequenced: PBMCs. All receptors come from a human donor in good health. Some clones in this sample may be carry-over from other donors' samples. Each CDR3 is given with its conserved first and last residue. The D gene is left open where the match is weak. Expanded clones get a size class; other rows say once, few or many, or leave the size out.

V gene	D gene	J gene	clone size	CDR3 DNA	CDR3 protein
TRBV4-3	-	TRBJ2-1	-	TGCGCCAGCAGCCAATCGGGAGCCTATGAGCAGTTCTTC	CASSQSGAYEQFF
TRBV7-2	TRBD2	TRBJ2-7	-	TGTGCCAGCAGCCAAGAAGCGGGGGTCTCCTACGAGCAGTACTTC	CASSQEAGVSYEQYF
TRBV19	TRBD2	TRBJ2-3	-	TGTGCCAGTAATAAGCGGGACACAGATACGCAGTATTTT	CASNKRDTDTQYF
TRBV6-4	-	TRBJ2-7	-	TGTGCCACAACCTCTCTTAGACAGAGAGGCTCCTACGAGCAGTACTTC	CATTSLRQRGSYEQYF
TRBV4-2	-	TRBJ1-5	few	TGTGCCAGCAGCCCTACCGGGACATTGGGTCAGCCCCAGCATTTT	CASSPTGTLGQPQHF
TRBV7-9	-	TRBJ1-1	once	TGTGCCAGCAGCGCGGACAGCCTTATGAACACTGAAGCTTTCTTT	CASSADSLMNTEAFF
TRBV25-1	-	TRBJ1-1	-	TGTGCCAGCAGTGAACGGGTGAGCACTGAAGCTTTCTTT	CASSERVSTEAFF
TRBV4-1	-	TRBJ2-2	-	TGCGCCAGCAGCCAGGAGCGGTTCACCGGGGAGCTGTTTTTT	CASSQERFTGELFF
TRBV11-2	-	TRBJ1-2	few	TGTGCCAGCAGCTTAGGACAGATTGGAAGGGGTGGCTACACCTTC	CASSLGQIGRGGYTF
TRBV19	-	TRBJ2-3	once	TGTGCCAGTAGTCTACGGACAGATACGCAGTATTTT	CASSLRTDTQYF
TRBV7-3	TRBD2	TRBJ2-1	-	TGTGCCAGCAGCTTAAGGACTAGCGGGACTCCCAATGAGCAGTTCTTC	CASSLRTSGTPNEQFF
TRBV10-3	-	TRBJ1-3	-	TGTGCCATCAGCGGCGGGCAGGGAAACACCATATATTTT	CAISGGQGNTIYF
TRBV5-6	-	TRBJ2-5	once	TGTGCCAGCAGCTCCGGGACTGAAGAGACCCAGTACTTC	CASSSGTEETQYF
TRBV4-3	-	TRBJ2-2	-	TGCGCCAGCAGCCAAGATCCGACTCCATCGGGGGAGCTGTTTTTT	CASSQDPTPSGELFF
TRBV6-1	-	TRBJ2-7	-	TGTGCCAGCAGCGCCCAGGGGGGAAACTACGAGCAGTACTTC	CASSAQGGNYEQYF
TRBV20-1	-	TRBJ2-7	once	TGCAGTGCTCAGAGACTCTACGAGCAGTACTTC	CSAQRLYEQYF
TRBV5-1	-	TRBJ2-2	once	TGCGCCAGCAGCTCACAGACCACCGGGGAGCTGTTTTTT	CASSSQTTGELFF
TRBV5-1	TRBD1	TRBJ1-2	-	TGCGCCAGCAGCTTGGCCCGGGACAGCTTTAACTATGGCTACACCTTC	CASSLARDSFNYGYTF
TRBV5-1	-	TRBJ1-4	-	TGCGCCAGCAGCTTGGCCAGGGTTAAGTCTGAAAAACTGTTTTTT	CASSLARVKSEKLFF
TRBV5-1	-	TRBJ1-1	-	TGCGCCAGCAGCTTGGCCGGGGGAAACACTGAAGCTTTCTTT	CASSLAGGNTEAFF
TRBV6-1	TRBD1	TRBJ1-1	-	TGTGCCAGCTACACCGGGACAGCGGGGAACACTGAAGCTTTCTTT	CASYTGTAGNTEAFF
TRBV4-1	TRBD1	TRBJ1-2	-	TGCGCCAGCAGCCCAGGGGGCGTTAACTATGGCTACACCTTC	CASSPGGVNYGYTF
TRBV5-1	TRBD1	TRBJ2-5	-	TGCGCCAGCAGCGGGACCGGGACAGGGTTAGGGGAGACCCAGTACTTC	CASSGTGTGLGETQYF
TRBV4-2	TRBD2	TRBJ2-3	-	TGTGCCAGCAGCCAAGAGGCTAGCGGGGGGGCAGATACGCAGTATTTT	CASSQEASGGADTQYF
TRBV7-2	-	TRBJ2-7	once	TGTGCCAGCAGCGCCCTGAGGGAAGAGCAGTACTTC	CASSALREEQYF
TRBV5-5	-	TRBJ2-5	-	TGTGCCAGCAGCTTGGGTGGGGGCACCCAAGAGACCCAGTACTTC	CASSLGGGTQETQYF
TRBV11-2	TRBD2	TRBJ2-7	-	TGTGCCAGCAGCTTAAAATTAGCGGGAGAGGCCTACGAGCAGTACTTC	CASSLKLAGEAYEQYF
TRBV29-1	TRBD1	TRBJ2-3	-	TGCAGCGTTGAGGGACAGGAGGGAGATACGCAGTATTTT	CSVEGQEGDTQYF
TRBV10-3	TRBD1	TRBJ1-3	-	TGTGCCATCAGTGGTACAGGGGGCTCTGGAAACACCATATATTTT	CAISGTGGSGNTIYF
TRBV4-3	-	TRBJ1-1	-	TGCGCCAGCAGCCAACTCCAAGGACTAGAAGCTTTCTTT	CASSQLQGLEAFF
TRBV27	-	TRBJ1-6	-	TGTGCCAGCAGTTTAAAAGCGGGGTGGAATAATTCACCCCTCCACTTT	CASSLKAGWNNSPLHF
TRBV5-5	TRBD1	TRBJ2-5	-	TGTGCCAGCAGCGGAGAGACAGGGCTGGAGACCCAGTACTTC	CASSGETGLETQYF
TRBV19	TRBD1	TRBJ1-5	-	TGTGCCAGTAAAGGACAGGGCAATGGAGCCCAGCATTTT	CASKGQGNGAQHF
TRBV7-2	-	TRBJ2-3	-	TGTGCCAGCAGCTCGGGACATACCACAGATACGCAGTATTTT	CASSSGHTTDTQYF
TRBV5-6	TRBD2	TRBJ2-3	-	TGTGCCAGCAGCTTGAAACTTTCGGGGGGGGATACGCAGTATTTT	CASSLKLSGGDTQYF
TRBV9	TRBD2	TRBJ2-1	-	TGTGCCAGCAGCCCTAGTCGACTAGCGACACCCTCCTACAATGAGCAGTTCTTC	CASSPSRLATPSYNEQFF
TRBV30	TRBD1	TRBJ2-6	-	TGTGCCTGGAGTGGGACAGGGGTACGCGTCCTGACTTTC	CAWSGTGVRVLTF
TRBV11-2	TRBD2	TRBJ2-7	-	TGTGCCAGCGGGACTAGCGGGAACGAGCAGTACTTC	CASGTSGNEQYF
TRBV6-4	TRBD2	TRBJ2-3	-	TGTGCCAGCAGTGACTCCGGGGGGGGGACAGATACGCAGTATTTT	CASSDSGGGTDTQYF
TRBV9	TRBD1	TRBJ1-1	few	TGTGCCAGCAGCGTAGCTTCGACAGGGTGGCGCACTGAAGCTTTCTTT	CASSVASTGWRTEAFF
TRBV5-4	TRBD1	TRBJ2-1	-	TGTGCCAGCAGCTTGCTGACAGGGGGCGGAAATGAGCAGTTCTTC	CASSLLTGGGNEQFF
TRBV4-1	-	TRBJ1-3	-	TGCGCCAGCAGCCAAGATTGGGCGCAGGGGTTTGGAAACACCATATATTTT	CASSQDWAQGFGNTIYF
TRBV10-2	TRBD2	TRBJ2-3	-	TGCGCCAGCACCGGGGGTAGCGGGAGAACGTACACAGATACGCAGTATTTT	CASTGGSGRTYTDTQYF
TRBV11-2	-	TRBJ1-1	-	TGTGCCAGCAGCTTGGGGCCCCTAGGGGTGAACACTGAAGCTTTCTTT	CASSLGPLGVNTEAFF